What follows describes a single T cell receptor beta chain. The antigen is undetermined. Generated by immunoSEQ multiplex PCR, the TCRdb table keeps only in-frame clones and is missing some. The table shows over 110,000 clones, with about 90% occurring only once. V lost 0 bases and J lost 4; bases outside the gene matches: 6. From germline, CDR1 is LNHDA and CDR2 SQIVND (reference sequence). CDR3 length equals 16 residues. The sample belongs to a study of cytomegalovirus exposure and HLA in healthy donors. Whole-study results and caveats: TCR clusters originating in the first cohort tended to co-occur in the roughly 120 validation repertoires, according to a later analysis. Published work reported that the classifier diagnosed cytomegalovirus status with high specificity and sensitivity. Investigators reported some 150 TCR beta chains as tied to cytomegalovirus. Most TCRs appeared rarely, but some public TCRs recurred in many donors.

This clonotype originated in a man between 18 and 35 years old in good health and CMV-seronegative. J is TRBJ1-1 and V is TRBV19, with 9 bases aligning to TRBD1. The source material was PBMCs. CDR3 nucleotides: TGTGCCAGTAGTATAGAAACAGGGGGCTGGGGCACTGAAGCTTTCTTT. Amino acid sequence: CASSIETGGWGTEAFF.